The clone carrying this TCR beta chain was recorded a few times. Its antigen is unidentified. Using immunoSEQ multiplex PCR, the repertoire was profiled, and TCRdb retains in-frame clones only, with some absent. The sample has about 89,000 clones, approximately 90% seen once. These data come from a study of OX40 agonist ivuxolimab in advanced cancers. About the study: Patients received the agonistic anti-OX40 (CD134) antibody ivuxolimab. Dose-escalation patients suffered from hepatocellular carcinoma, melanoma, renal cell or head and neck cancer. Whole-study findings and limits: No antigen was identified for the clonally expanded peripheral T cells.

The CDR3 runs 16 residues. Germline lookup yields CDR1 MNHEY and CDR2 SMNVEV (reference sequence). Trimming removed 5 bases from V and 3 bases from J; junction bases left unmatched: 11. Sample: CD4+ or CD8+ T cells sorted from blood, taken in a trial of the OX40 agonist ivuxolimab. This clonotype was obtained from an adult with an advanced solid tumor such as melanoma, head and neck, liver or kidney cancer. J is TRBJ2-7 and V is TRBV27; 9 positions match TRBD1. The DNA of the CDR3 is TGTGCCAGCAGTAAAAAAGGGACAGGGTGGGACTACGAGCAGTACTTC. Its translation: CASSKKGTGWDYEQYF.